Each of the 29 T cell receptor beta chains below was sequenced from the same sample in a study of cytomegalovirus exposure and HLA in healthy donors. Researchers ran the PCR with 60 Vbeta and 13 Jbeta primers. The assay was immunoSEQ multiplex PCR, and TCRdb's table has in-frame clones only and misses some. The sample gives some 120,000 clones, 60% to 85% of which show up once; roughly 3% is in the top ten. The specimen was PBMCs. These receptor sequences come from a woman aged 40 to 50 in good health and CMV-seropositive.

Written as DNA, the CDR3 is TGTGCCAGCAGTTTACCCGGGAGGGGAGAGACCCAGTACTTC. It yields the protein CASSLPGRGETQYF. The rearrangement uses TRBV27 and TRBJ2-5; 8 positions agree with TRBD2. The length of the CDR3 is 14 residues. V lost 2 bases, J lost 4 bases, and 3 bases stayed unmatched. The germline V gene has CDR1 MNHEY and CDR2 SMNVEV (reference sequence).

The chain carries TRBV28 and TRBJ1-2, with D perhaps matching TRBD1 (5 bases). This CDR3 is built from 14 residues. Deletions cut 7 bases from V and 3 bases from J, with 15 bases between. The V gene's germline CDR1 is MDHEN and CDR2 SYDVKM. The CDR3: CASTEGDSYYGYTF. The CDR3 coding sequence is TGTGCCAGCACGGAAGGGGACTCCTACTATGGCTACACCTTC.

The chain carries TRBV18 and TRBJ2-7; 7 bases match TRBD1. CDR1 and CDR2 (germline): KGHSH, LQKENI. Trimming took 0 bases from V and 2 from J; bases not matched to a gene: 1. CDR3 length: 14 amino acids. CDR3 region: CASSPPGQTYEQYF. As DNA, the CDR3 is TGTGCCAGCTCACCACCGGGACAGACCTACGAGCAGTACTTC.

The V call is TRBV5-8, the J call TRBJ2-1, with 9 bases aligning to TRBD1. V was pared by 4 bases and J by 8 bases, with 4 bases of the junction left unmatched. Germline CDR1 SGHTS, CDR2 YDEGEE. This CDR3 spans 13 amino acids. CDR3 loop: CASSLGQGDEQFF. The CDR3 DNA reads TGTGCCAGCAGCCTGGGACAGGGTGATGAGCAGTTCTTC.

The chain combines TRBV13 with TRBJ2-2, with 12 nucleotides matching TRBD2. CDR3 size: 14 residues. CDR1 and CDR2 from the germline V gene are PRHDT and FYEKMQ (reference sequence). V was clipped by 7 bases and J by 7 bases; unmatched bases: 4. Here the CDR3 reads CASTLAGGIGELFF. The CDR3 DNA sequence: TGTGCCAGCACTCTAGCGGGGGGGATCGGGGAGCTGTTTTTT.

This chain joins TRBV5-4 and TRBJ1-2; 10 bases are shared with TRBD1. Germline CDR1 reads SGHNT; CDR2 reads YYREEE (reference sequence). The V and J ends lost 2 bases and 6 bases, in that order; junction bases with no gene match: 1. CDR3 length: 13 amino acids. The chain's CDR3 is CASSFGTGDGYTF. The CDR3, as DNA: TGTGCCAGCAGCTTCGGGACAGGGGATGGCTACACCTTC.

The CDR3, as DNA: TGTGCCAGCAGTTCCGAGCGGGGGGATTACAATGAGCAGTTCTTC. Amino acid sequence: CASSSERGDYNEQFF. The genes are TRBV6-6 and TRBJ2-1, with 9 bases fitting TRBD2. J was trimmed by 4 bases and V by 4 bases; bases with no gene match: 5. The CDR3 has 15 residues. Germline V gene sequence: CDR1 MNHNY, CDR2 SVGAGI (reference sequence).

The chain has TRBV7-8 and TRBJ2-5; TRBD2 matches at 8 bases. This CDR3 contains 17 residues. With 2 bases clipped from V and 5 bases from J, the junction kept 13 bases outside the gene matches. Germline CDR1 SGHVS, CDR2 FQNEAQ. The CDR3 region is CASSLSPRSGGSETQYF. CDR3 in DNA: TGTGCCAGCAGCTTATCCCCGAGGAGCGGGGGTTCGGAGACCCAGTACTTC.

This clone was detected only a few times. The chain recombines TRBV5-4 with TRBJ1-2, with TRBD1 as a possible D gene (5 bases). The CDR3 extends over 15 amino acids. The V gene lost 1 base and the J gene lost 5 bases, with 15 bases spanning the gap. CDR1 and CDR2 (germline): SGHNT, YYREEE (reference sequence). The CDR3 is CASSLNRQLPYGYTF. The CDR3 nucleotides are TGTGCCAGCAGCTTGAACAGGCAACTCCCTTATGGCTACACCTTC.

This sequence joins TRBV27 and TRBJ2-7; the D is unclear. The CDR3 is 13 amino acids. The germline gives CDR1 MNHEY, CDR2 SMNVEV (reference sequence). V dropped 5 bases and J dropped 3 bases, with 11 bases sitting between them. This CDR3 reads CASSPGDSYEQYF. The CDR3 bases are TGTGCCAGCAGTCCGGGTGATAGCTACGAGCAGTACTTC.

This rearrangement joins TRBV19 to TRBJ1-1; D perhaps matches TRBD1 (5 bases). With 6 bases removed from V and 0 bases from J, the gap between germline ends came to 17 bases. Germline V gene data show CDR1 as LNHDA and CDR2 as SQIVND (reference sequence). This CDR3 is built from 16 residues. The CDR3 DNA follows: TGTGCCAGTAGAAGATCGGACGGGGGGATGAACACTGAAGCTTTCTTT. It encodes CASRRSDGGMNTEAFF.

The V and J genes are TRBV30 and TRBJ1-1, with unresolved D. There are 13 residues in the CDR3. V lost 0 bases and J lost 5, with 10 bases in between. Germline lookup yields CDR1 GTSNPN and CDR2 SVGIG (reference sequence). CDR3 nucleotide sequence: TGTGCCTGGAGTGTGCTAGGAGGGACTGAAGCTTTCTTT. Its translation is CAWSVLGGTEAFF.

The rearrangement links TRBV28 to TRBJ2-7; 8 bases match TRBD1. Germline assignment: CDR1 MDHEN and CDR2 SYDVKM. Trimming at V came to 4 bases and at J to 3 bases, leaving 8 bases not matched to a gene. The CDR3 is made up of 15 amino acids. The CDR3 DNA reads TGTGCCAGCAGTTCCGCCGGGACAGGCGGCTACGAGCAGTACTTC. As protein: CASSSAGTGGYEQYF.

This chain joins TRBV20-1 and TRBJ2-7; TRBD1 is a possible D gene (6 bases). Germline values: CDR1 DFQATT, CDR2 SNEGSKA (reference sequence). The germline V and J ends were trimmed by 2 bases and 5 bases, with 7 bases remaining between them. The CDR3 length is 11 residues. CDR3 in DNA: TGCAGTGCTAGAAACAGGGACGAGCAGTACTTC. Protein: CSARNRDEQYF.

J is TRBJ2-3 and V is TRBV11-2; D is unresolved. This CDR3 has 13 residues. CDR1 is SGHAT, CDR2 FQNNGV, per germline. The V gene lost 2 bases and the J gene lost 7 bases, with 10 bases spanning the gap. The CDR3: CASSLQRVNTQYF. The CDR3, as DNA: TGTGCCAGCAGCTTACAACGGGTCAATACGCAGTATTTT.

Here the CDR3 reads CASSPGQGREGGYTF. The CDR3, as DNA: TGCGCCAGCAGCCCGGGACAGGGAAGGGAAGGTGGCTACACCTTC. This chain connects TRBV4-3 to TRBJ1-2, with TRBD1 matching 9 bases. Unmatched junction bases numbered 10, after V lost 4 bases and J lost 7 bases. This CDR3 spans 15 amino acids. Germline V gene sequence: CDR1 LGHNA, CDR2 YSLEER.

This CDR3 is CASTGDRDGGNNYGYTF. CDR3 nucleotide sequence: TGTGCCAGCACCGGGGACAGGGATGGGGGCAATAACTATGGCTACACCTTC. This chain uses TRBV21-1 with TRBJ1-2; the D call in the table, TRBD1, was not verified against the DNA. TRBV21-1 is a pseudogene locus. The CDR3 length is 17 residues.

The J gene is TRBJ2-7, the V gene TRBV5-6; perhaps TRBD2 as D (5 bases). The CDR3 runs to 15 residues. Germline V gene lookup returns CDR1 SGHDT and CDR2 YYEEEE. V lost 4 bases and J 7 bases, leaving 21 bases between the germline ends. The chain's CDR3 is CASSPAPAARREQYF. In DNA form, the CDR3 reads TGTGCCAGCAGCCCTGCCCCAGCGGCAAGGCGGGAGCAGTACTTC.

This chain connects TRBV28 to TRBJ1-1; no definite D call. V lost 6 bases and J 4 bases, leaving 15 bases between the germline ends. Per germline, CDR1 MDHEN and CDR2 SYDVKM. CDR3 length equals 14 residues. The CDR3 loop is CASRTGFVSTEAFF. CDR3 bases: TGTGCCAGCAGGACGGGGTTCGTGAGCACTGAAGCTTTCTTT.

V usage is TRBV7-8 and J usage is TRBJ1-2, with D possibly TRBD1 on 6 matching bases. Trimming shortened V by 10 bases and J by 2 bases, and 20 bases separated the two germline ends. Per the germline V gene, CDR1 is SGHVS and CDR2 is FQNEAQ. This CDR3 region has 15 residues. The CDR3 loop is CATFPQGAENYGYTF. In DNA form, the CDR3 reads TGTGCCACCTTTCCACAGGGAGCGGAAAACTATGGCTACACCTTC.

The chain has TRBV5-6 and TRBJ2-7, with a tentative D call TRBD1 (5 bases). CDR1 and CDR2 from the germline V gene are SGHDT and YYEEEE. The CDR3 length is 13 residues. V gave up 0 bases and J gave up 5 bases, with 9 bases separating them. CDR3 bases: TGTGCCAGCAGCTTGGACAGGTCTGACGAGCAGTACTTC. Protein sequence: CASSLDRSDEQYF.

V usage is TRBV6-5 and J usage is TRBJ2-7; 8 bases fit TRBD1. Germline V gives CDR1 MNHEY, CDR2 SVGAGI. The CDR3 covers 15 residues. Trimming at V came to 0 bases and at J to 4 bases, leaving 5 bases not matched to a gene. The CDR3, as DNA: TGTGCCAGCAGTTACTCGGCAGGGGGCGAATACGAGCAGTACTTC. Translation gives CASSYSAGGEYEQYF.

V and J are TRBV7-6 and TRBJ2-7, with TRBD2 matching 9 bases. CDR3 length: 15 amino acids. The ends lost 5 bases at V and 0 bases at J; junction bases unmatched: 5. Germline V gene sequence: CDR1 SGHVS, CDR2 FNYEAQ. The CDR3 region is CASSPSGDSSYEQYF. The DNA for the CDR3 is TGTGCCAGCAGCCCTAGCGGGGACAGCTCCTACGAGCAGTACTTC.

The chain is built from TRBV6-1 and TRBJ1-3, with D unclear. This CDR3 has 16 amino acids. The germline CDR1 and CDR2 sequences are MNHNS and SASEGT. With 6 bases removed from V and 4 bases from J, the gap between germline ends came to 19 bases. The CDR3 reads CASSELHVERGNTIYF. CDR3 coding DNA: TGTGCCAGCAGCGAACTCCACGTCGAGAGGGGAAACACCATATATTTT.

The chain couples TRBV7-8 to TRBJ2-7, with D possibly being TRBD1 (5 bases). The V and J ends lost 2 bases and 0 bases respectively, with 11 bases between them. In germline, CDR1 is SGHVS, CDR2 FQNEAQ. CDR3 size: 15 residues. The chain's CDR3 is CASSLFQGSSYEQYF. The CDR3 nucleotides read TGTGCCAGCAGCTTATTTCAGGGAAGCTCCTACGAGCAGTACTTC.

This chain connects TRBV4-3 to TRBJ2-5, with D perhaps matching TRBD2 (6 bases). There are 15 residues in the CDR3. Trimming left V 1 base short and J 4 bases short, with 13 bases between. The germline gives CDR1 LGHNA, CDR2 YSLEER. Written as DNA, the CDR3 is TGCGCCAGCAGCCAAGGGGCTAGCGACATAGAGACCCAGTACTTC. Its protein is CASSQGASDIETQYF.

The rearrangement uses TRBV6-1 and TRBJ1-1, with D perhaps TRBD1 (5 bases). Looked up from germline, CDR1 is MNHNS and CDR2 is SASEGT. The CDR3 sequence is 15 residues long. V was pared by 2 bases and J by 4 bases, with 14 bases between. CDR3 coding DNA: TGTGCCAGCAGTGAACCCAGGGTCTTTGGCACTGAAGCTTTCTTT. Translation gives CASSEPRVFGTEAFF.

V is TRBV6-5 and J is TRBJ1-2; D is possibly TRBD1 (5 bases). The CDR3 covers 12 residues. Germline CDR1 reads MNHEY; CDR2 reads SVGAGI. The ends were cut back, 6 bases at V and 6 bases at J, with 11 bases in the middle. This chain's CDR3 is CASSFGGNGYTF. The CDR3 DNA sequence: TGTGCCAGCAGCTTCGGGGGGAATGGCTACACCTTC.

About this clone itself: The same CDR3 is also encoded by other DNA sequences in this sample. The chain's CDR3 is CASSEATANQPQHF. The CDR3 DNA is TGTGCCAGCAGTGAAGCGACAGCAAATCAGCCCCAGCATTTT. The chain employs TRBV2 and TRBJ1-5; maybe TRBD1 (5 bases). V was trimmed by 0 bases and J by 4 bases, leaving 7 bases between them. Germline values: CDR1 SNHLY, CDR2 FYNNEI. The length of the CDR3 is 14 residues. Based on the CDR3 plus reference TRBV2 and TRBJ1-5, the full variable domain is EPEVTQTPSHQVTQMGQEVILRCVPISNHLYFYWYRQILGQKVEFLVSFYNNEISEKSEIFDDQFSVERPDGSNFTLKIRSTKLEDSAMYFCASSEATANQPQHFGDGTRLSIL.